The sequence of this T cell receptor beta chain was determined in a study of regulatory T cells in long-lasting Graves disease. Study-level information: Antithyroid drug exposure in newly diagnosed Graves' patients had lasted under 3 months.

Investigators prepared the TCR beta libraries by applying iRepertoire HTBI primers and Arm-PCR of CDR3 regions. Via MiXCR, TCRdb re-called the multiplex PCR reads, giving one row per CDR3 protein. The sample shows about 420,000 distinct CDR3 sequences, roughly 15% of them seen only once. The CDR3 covers 17 residues. The junction had 5 bases not matched to a gene; V was cut back by 1 base and J by 6 bases. Germline CDR1 reads SGHNT; CDR2 reads YENEEA. The time point denotes: newly diagnosed GD, antithyroid drugs for less than 3 months. Isolated PBMC RNA provided the starting material for the TCR library. Notes on the study in general: Persistent disease preferred TRBV28, TRBJ1-2 and TRBJ2-5; new disease, TRBV20-1 and TRBJ2-1.

This clonotype was recorded many times. The antigen is unknown. The data also belong to a second study, concerning T cells in Graves' hyperthyroidism and ophthalmopathy. From that study: Median prediction lead before ophthalmopathy onset was six to eight months with the model.

The chain uses TRBV11-3 and TRBJ2-2, with 13 positions matching TRBD2. This sequence originates from a woman aged 18 to 35 with Graves disease. The sequencing used peripheral blood mononuclear cells (PBMCs), collected at new diagnosis, from a patient treated with antithyroid drugs. CDR3 bases: TGTGCCAGCAGCTTAGGCGGACTAGCGGGAGTAGCCGGGGAGCTGTTTTTT. Protein: CASSLGGLAGVAGELFF.